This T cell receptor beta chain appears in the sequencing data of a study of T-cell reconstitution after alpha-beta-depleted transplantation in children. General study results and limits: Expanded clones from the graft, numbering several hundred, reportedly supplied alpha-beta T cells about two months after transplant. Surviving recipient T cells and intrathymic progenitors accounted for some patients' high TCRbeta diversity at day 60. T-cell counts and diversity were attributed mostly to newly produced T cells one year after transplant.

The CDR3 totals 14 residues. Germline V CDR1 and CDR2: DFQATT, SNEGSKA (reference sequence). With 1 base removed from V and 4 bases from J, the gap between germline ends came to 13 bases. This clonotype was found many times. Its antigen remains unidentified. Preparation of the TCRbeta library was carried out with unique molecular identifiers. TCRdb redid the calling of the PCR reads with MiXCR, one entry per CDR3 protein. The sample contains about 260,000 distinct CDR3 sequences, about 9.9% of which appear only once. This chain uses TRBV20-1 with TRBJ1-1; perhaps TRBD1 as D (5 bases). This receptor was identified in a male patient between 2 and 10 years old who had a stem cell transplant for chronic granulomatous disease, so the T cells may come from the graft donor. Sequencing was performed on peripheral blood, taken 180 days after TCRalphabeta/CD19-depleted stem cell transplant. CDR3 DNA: TGCAGTGCTAGAGGGATCAGGGCCCCCACTGAAGCTTTCTTT. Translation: CSARGIRAPTEAFF.